The clone carrying this TCR beta chain was recorded only once. As yet, its antigen is unknown. The CDR3 extends over 16 amino acids. V dropped 4 bases and J dropped 4 bases, with 17 bases sitting between them. Germline loops: CDR1 SGHRS, CDR2 YFSETQ. The data stem from a study of vaccination effects on CD4 cells after COVID-19. An approximately nine-day culture period preceded the isolation of CD4+ T cells. PCR-confirmed SARS-CoV-2 infection occurred in the person between March and December 2020. Each participant received a vaccine that was either BNT162b2 or mRNA-1273, given as two doses. The data were produced by immunoSEQ multiplex PCR, yet TCRdb's version contains in-frame clones alone and is incomplete. The sample includes roughly 33,000 clones, roughly four fifths of them seen just once.

This sample comprised CD4+ T cells from PBMCs cultured without peptide, obtained after COVID-19 vaccination. The source of this sequence is a human donor who had a prior SARS-CoV-2 infection. The chain links TRBV5-1 to TRBJ2-2; D gene ambiguous. The CDR3 sequence: CASSHGYLGSTGELFF. CDR3 in DNA: TGCGCCAGCAGCCACGGTTATCTTGGGTCCACCGGGGAGCTGTTTTTT.